The rows below give T cell receptor beta chains drawn from one sample of a study of cytomegalovirus exposure and HLA in healthy donors. Produced via immunoSEQ multiplex PCR; TCRdb's table is partial and in-frame only. Among around 140,000 clones listed, around 80% were seen once. The sample comprised PBMCs. The receptors derive from a man aged 35-49 years in good health and CMV-seronegative. The CDR3 runs from the conserved cysteine through the conserved F or W. D genes are given only for firm matches. Clone sizes are given selectively: once, few, many, or a class where the clone is expanded.

D gene | clone size | J gene | V gene | CDR3 DNA | CDR3 protein
TRBD2 | NA | TRBJ2-4 | TRBV11-2 | TGTGCCAGCAGCTTAGATCCCGGGGGGGGCAAAAACATTCAGTACTTC | CASSLDPGGGKNIQYF
TRBD1 | NA | TRBJ1-5 | TRBV28 | TGTGCCAGCACGTATCCGCCGGGACAGGGTAATCAGCCCCAGCATTTT | CASTYPPGQGNQPQHF
TRBD1 | NA | TRBJ1-5 | TRBV4-2 | TGTGCCAGCAGCCAAGTGGGGCAGGGGGATCAGCCCCAGCATTTT | CASSQVGQGDQPQHF
TRBD1 | few | TRBJ1-1 | TRBV6-1 | TGTGCCAGCAGTGTCACAGGGGGGAACACTGAAGCTTTCTTT | CASSVTGGNTEAFF
NA | NA | TRBJ2-6 | TRBV13 | TGTGCCAGCAGCTTAGGTTATTCTGGGGCCAACGTCCTGACTTTC | CASSLGYSGANVLTF
NA | NA | TRBJ1-1 | TRBV19 | TGTGCCAGTAGTATGGGGGGTGCGCGCACTGAAGCTTTCTTT | CASSMGGARTEAFF
NA | few | TRBJ2-5 | TRBV5-4 | TGTGCCAGCAGCTTGGATGCGTACCAAGAGACCCAGTACTTC | CASSLDAYQETQYF
NA | NA | TRBJ2-3 | TRBV25-1 | TGTGCCAGCAGTGGGAGCTTAAGCACAGATACGCAGTATTTT | CASSGSLSTDTQYF
NA | NA | TRBJ1-1 | TRBV6-1 | TGTGCCAGCAGCCCTATACAGTCACTCAACACTGAAGCTTTCTTT | CASSPIQSLNTEAFF
NA | NA | TRBJ1-2 | TRBV5-1 | TGCGCCAGCAGCCTCGAAAAAGGGGGTTTTGGCTACACCTTC | CASSLEKGGFGYTF
TRBD2 | NA | TRBJ2-5 | TRBV11-2 | TGTGCCAGCAGCCCAGGGGGACTAGCGGGGCAAGAGACCCAGTACTTC | CASSPGGLAGQETQYF
NA | NA | TRBJ1-5 | TRBV6-1 | TGTGCCAGCAGTGACGGGACACGCGGCAATCAGCCCCAGCATTTT | CASSDGTRGNQPQHF
NA | NA | TRBJ1-2 | TRBV2 | TGTGCCAGCAGTTTGGGCAGTAACTATGGCTACACCTTC | CASSLGSNYGYTF
NA | once | TRBJ2-7 | TRBV7-9 | TGTGCCAGCAGCCCCCGGGACTTCTACGAGCAGTACTTC | CASSPRDFYEQYF
NA | few | TRBJ1-5 | TRBV25-1 | TGTGCCAGCAGTGAATCATCGGGGTCCAATCAGCCCCAGCATTTT | CASSESSGSNQPQHF
TRBD1 | NA | TRBJ2-3 | TRBV5-4 | TGTGCCAGCAGCCTTAGGGGGCGCACAGATACGCAGTATTTT | CASSLRGRTDTQYF
TRBD1 | few | TRBJ1-3 | TRBV25-1 | TGTGCCAGCAGTGATCTCCGGGACAGGTACACCATATATTTT | CASSDLRDRYTIYF
NA | NA | TRBJ2-2 | TRBV30 | TGTGCCTGGAGTTCAGGGTCCGGGGAGCTGTTTTTT | CAWSSGSGELFF
TRBD1 | few | TRBJ2-7 | TRBV7-2 | TGTGCCAGCAGCTTAAACAGGGGGTCGGACGAGCAGTACTTC | CASSLNRGSDEQYF
TRBD1 | NA | TRBJ2-1 | TRBV25-1 | TGTGCCAGCAAAGGGACAGGGGGCTACAATGAGCAGTTCTTC | CASKGTGGYNEQFF
TRBD1 | NA | TRBJ2-7 | TRBV30 | TGTGCCTGCCGCAGGGACAGAGGGAACGAGCAGTACTTC | CACRRDRGNEQYF
TRBD1 | few | TRBJ2-2 | TRBV18 | TGTGCCAGCTCACTGGACAGGGTAACCGGGGAGCTGTTTTTT | CASSLDRVTGELFF
NA | NA | TRBJ2-5 | TRBV28 | TGTGCCAGCAGCCTTTCGGGGGTCCAAGAGACCCAGTACTTC | CASSLSGVQETQYF
NA | NA | TRBJ1-4 | TRBV4-3 | TGCGCCAGCAGCCAAGATCAGACAGCAACTAATGAAAAACTGTTTTTT | CASSQDQTATNEKLFF
TRBD2 | NA | TRBJ2-1 | TRBV25-1 | TGTGCCAGCAGTGAAAAGGAGACTAGCTCCACCTATGAGCAGTTCTTC | CASSEKETSSTYEQFF
TRBD2 | NA | TRBJ2-5 | TRBV6-1 | TGTGCCAGCAGTAGAATAGCGGGACAAGAGACCCAGTACTTC | CASSRIAGQETQYF
TRBD1 | NA | TRBJ2-3 | TRBV11-2 | TGTGCCAGCAGCTTAGGGGGCCGGGACAGGGGAGAGGGCACAGATACGCAGTATTTT | CASSLGGRDRGEGTDTQYF
NA | NA | TRBJ2-7 | TRBV28 | TGTGCCAGCAGTCCCAACAGGGCCCCAGGTGACGAGCAGTACTTC | CASSPNRAPGDEQYF
TRBD1 | NA | TRBJ1-6 | TRBV19 | TGTGCCAGTAGTATAGACCGACAGGGGGCATTCAGGAATAATTCACCCCTCCACTTT | CASSIDRQGAFRNNSPLHF
NA | NA | TRBJ2-7 | TRBV5-6 | TGTGCCAGCAGATCGGGGATACGCTACGAGCAGTACTTC | CASRSGIRYEQYF
NA | NA | TRBJ2-3 | TRBV11-2 | TGTGCCAGCAGCTTAGGGGGAGCAGCCTCTAGGACAGATACGCAGTATTTT | CASSLGGAASRTDTQYF
NA | NA | TRBJ2-7 | TRBV7-8 | TGTGCCAGCAGCTTAGCGCGGTACGAGCAGTACTTC | CASSLARYEQYF
NA | NA | TRBJ2-7 | TRBV4-1 | TGCGCCAGCAGGCAGAGGACTGAAGGGTCCTACGAGCAGTACTTC | CASRQRTEGSYEQYF
TRBD2 | NA | TRBJ2-7 | TRBV19 | TGTGCCAGTAGTACGGGACTATTCTCCTACGAGCAGTACTTC | CASSTGLFSYEQYF
TRBD2 | NA | TRBJ2-7 | TRBV10-2 | TGCGCCAGCAGTGTCGCGGGAGCTGAACGCGAGCAGTACTTC | CASSVAGAEREQYF
NA | NA | TRBJ1-1 | TRBV7-6 | TGTGCCAGCAGCTTACCAAAACGGCGGGACACTGAAGCTTTCTTT | CASSLPKRRDTEAFF
TRBD1 | NA | TRBJ2-7 | TRBV27 | TGTGCCAGCAGTTTATCGTCGGGGACAGGGTTCTACGAGCAGTACTTC | CASSLSSGTGFYEQYF
TRBD2 | NA | TRBJ2-7 | TRBV7-3 | TGTGCCAGCAGCCACACGGGGGGCTACGAGCAGTACTTC | CASSHTGGYEQYF
TRBD1 | few | TRBJ2-6 | TRBV15 | TGTGCCACAGGACAGGGGAGGACTGGGGCCAACGTCCTGACTTTC | CATGQGRTGANVLTF
NA | NA | TRBJ1-1 | TRBV18 | TGTGCCAGCTCACCAACCGGGGTTGATGAAGCTTTCTTT | CASSPTGVDEAFF
NA | NA | TRBJ1-3 | TRBV4-1 | TGCGCCAGCAGCCAAGACAGGGTTGGAAACACCATATATTTT | CASSQDRVGNTIYF
NA | NA | TRBJ2-5 | TRBV2 | TGTGCCAGCAGGGAGCTCCCAGAGACCCAGTACTTC | CASRELPETQYF
TRBD1 | NA | TRBJ2-4 | TRBV4-2 | TGTGCCAGCAGCCAAGGTGCAGGGACAGAAAACATTCAGTACTTC | CASSQGAGTENIQYF
NA | NA | TRBJ2-7 | TRBV30 | TGTGCCTGGAGTGACGGGGTCGCCTACGAGCAGTACTTC | CAWSDGVAYEQYF
TRBD2 | NA | TRBJ2-7 | TRBV28 | TGTGCCAGCAGTTTCAGGTCTAGCGGGGGCTACGAGCAGTACTTC | CASSFRSSGGYEQYF
TRBD2 | NA | TRBJ2-2 | TRBV7-2 | TGTGCCAGCAGAACGGGACTAGCGGGTTACACCGGGGAGCTGTTTTTT | CASRTGLAGYTGELFF
NA | NA | TRBJ2-1 | TRBV19 | TGTGCCAGTAGTCCAGGGCCCTACAATGAGCAGTTCTTC | CASSPGPYNEQFF
NA | few | TRBJ2-7 | TRBV11-2 | TGTGCCAGCAGCGGACCAGGGGTGACCTACGAGCAGTACTTC | CASSGPGVTYEQYF
NA | NA | TRBJ2-3 | TRBV19 | TGTGCCAGTAGTATAGATACATGGGGAGACGGCACAGATACGCAGTATTTT | CASSIDTWGDGTDTQYF
NA | once | TRBJ2-5 | TRBV5-1 | TGCGCCAGCAGCTTACCAGGGCCGCAAGAGACCCAGTACTTC | CASSLPGPQETQYF